Each of the 12 T cell receptor beta chains below was sequenced from the same sample in a study of long-term antiretroviral therapy in people with HIV. Samples were assayed with immunoSEQ v3.0 at survey level. Only in-frame clones appear in the TCRdb table, and some are missing; sequencing was by immunoSEQ multiplex PCR. The sample holds about 35,000 clones; roughly 74% are singletons and the top ten take around 3.6%. Sequencing used unsorted PBMCs, obtained 3 years after starting antiretroviral therapy. The receptors were gathered from a man aged 45-60 years with HIV.

This chain connects TRBV6-5 to TRBJ2-2; D unclear. The germline V gene has CDR1 MNHEY and CDR2 SVGAGI. V dropped 5 bases and J dropped 5 bases, with 9 bases sitting between them. This CDR3 is built from 13 residues. The CDR3 DNA reads as TGTGCCAGCAGTCAAAGTAGAACCGGGGAGCTGTTTTTT. It codes for CASSQSRTGELFF.

The CDR3 spells CASSQGASPDTQYF. For the CDR3, the DNA is TGTGCCAGCAGTCAAGGGGCCAGCCCAGATACGCAGTATTTT. The chain is built from TRBV6-1 and TRBJ2-3, with a weak D call TRBD1 (5 bases). Trimming cost V 5 bases and J 4 bases, with 13 bases left between them. CDR3 size: 14 residues. Germline CDR1 MNHNS, CDR2 SASEGT.

The chain couples TRBV5-1 to TRBJ2-3; D not resolved. Between the trimmed V and J ends, which lost 3 bases and 0 bases, there was a span of 8 bases. This CDR3 is built from 14 residues. CDR1 is SGHRS and CDR2 is YFSETQ in the germline V gene. The CDR3, as DNA: TGCGCCAGCAGCTCACAGACTAGCACAGATACGCAGTATTTT. This sequence encodes CASSSQTSTDTQYF.

CDR3 protein: CASSLLGGRDTQYF. DNA of the CDR3: TGTGCCAGCAGTTTGTTGGGGGGCCGAGATACGCAGTATTTT. The chain combines TRBV27 with TRBJ2-3; D is perhaps TRBD1 or TRBD2 (6 bases each). The germline V gene has CDR1 MNHEY and CDR2 SMNVEV (reference sequence). The CDR3 has 14 residues. With 3 bases removed from V and 5 bases from J, the gap between germline ends came to 12 bases.

The chain recombines TRBV15 with TRBJ1-5; D is possibly TRBD1 (6 bases). This CDR3 is 17 amino acids long. The germline gives CDR1 LNHNV, CDR2 YYDKDF (reference sequence). V lost 1 base and J 7 bases, leaving 20 bases between the germline ends. CDR3 amino acids: CATSRGLRGAHPQPQHF. In nucleotides, the CDR3 is TGTGCCACCAGCAGAGGCCTCCGGGGGGCGCATCCCCAGCCCCAGCATTTT.

The chain's CDR3 is CASSPGRRVNEQYF. CDR3 nucleotide sequence: TGTGCCAGCAGTCCCGGTCGCAGGGTCAACGAGCAGTACTTC. The V gene is TRBV27, the J gene TRBJ2-7; tentatively, D is TRBD1 (5 bases). CDR3 length: 14 amino acids. Trimming took 5 bases from V and 5 from J, leaving 16 bases between them. Germline CDR1 MNHEY, CDR2 SMNVEV (reference sequence).

The genes are TRBV18 and TRBJ1-4; possibly TRBD1 for D (5 bases). The CDR3 is 15 amino acids. V lost 6 bases, J lost 0 bases, and 11 bases lay in between. The germline V gene has CDR1 KGHSH and CDR2 LQKENI. The CDR3 sequence: CASSLRQPTNEKLFF. For the CDR3, the DNA is TGTGCCAGCTCGCTTCGACAGCCAACTAATGAAAAACTGTTTTTT.

This chain joins TRBV4-2 and TRBJ2-2, with D possibly being TRBD2 (5 bases). The CDR3 sequence is 16 residues long. V was clipped by 1 base and J by 3 bases, with 12 bases between them. From germline, CDR1 is LGHNA and CDR2 YNFKEQ. The CDR3 DNA reads as TGTGCCAGCAGCCAAGTCGCGAGGGTGGACACCGGGGAGCTGTTTTTT. Its protein product is CASSQVARVDTGELFF.

There are a few counts of this clone. The chain employs TRBV9 and TRBJ2-1; tentative D call: TRBD1 (5 bases). The CDR3 totals 13 residues. Trimming shortened V by 3 bases and J by 12 bases, and 16 bases separated the two germline ends. The germline V gene has CDR1 SGDLS and CDR2 YYNGEE. The CDR3 region is CASSARWGRRQFF. The CDR3 DNA reads as TGTGCCAGCAGCGCGAGGTGGGGCCGAAGGCAGTTCTTC.

CDR3 residues: CASSYSRTSGTGELFF. CDR3 nucleotide sequence: TGTGCCAGCAGTTACTCTAGGACTAGCGGTACCGGGGAGCTGTTTTTT. The chain combines TRBV6-5 with TRBJ2-2; 10 nucleotides align to TRBD2. The V gene's germline CDR1 is MNHEY and CDR2 SVGAGI. The CDR3 runs 16 residues. The V segment lost 0 bases and the J segment 5 bases; nucleotides outside the gene matches: 3.

The V gene is TRBV19, the J gene TRBJ2-2; D remains ambiguous. Trimming cost V 7 bases and J 0 bases, with 12 bases left between them. The CDR3 length is 15 residues. CDR1 and CDR2 from the germline V gene are LNHDA and SQIVND (reference sequence). The CDR3 DNA sequence: TGTGCCAGTACAGTGGGCCCCCCGAACACCGGGGAGCTGTTTTTT. Amino acids: CASTVGPPNTGELFF.

The genes are TRBV7-2 and TRBJ2-5, with TRBD1 matching over 9 bases. Looked up from germline, CDR1 is SGHTA and CDR2 is FQGNSA. The CDR3 covers 15 residues. The J segment lost 6 bases and the V segment lost 1 base, leaving 6 bases of the junction unmatched. The CDR3 is CASSLDRGRLQTQYF. DNA for the CDR3: TGTGCCAGCAGCTTAGACAGGGGGCGCTTGCAGACCCAGTACTTC.